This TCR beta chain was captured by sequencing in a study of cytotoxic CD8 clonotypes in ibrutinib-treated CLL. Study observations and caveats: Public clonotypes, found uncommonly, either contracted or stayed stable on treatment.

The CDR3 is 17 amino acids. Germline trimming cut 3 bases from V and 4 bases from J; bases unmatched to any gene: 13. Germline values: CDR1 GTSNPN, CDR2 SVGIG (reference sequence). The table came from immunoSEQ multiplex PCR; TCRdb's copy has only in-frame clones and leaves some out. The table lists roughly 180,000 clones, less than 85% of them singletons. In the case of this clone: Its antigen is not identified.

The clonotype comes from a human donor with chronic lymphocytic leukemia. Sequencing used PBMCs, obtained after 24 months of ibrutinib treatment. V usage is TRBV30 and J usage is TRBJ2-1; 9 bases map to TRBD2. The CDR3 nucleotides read TGTGCCTGGAGAGCGATAGCGGGAGAGGTATTTTACAATGAGCAGTTCTTC. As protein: CAWRAIAGEVFYNEQFF. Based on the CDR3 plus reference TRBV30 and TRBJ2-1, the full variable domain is SQTIHQWPATLVQPVGSPLSLECTVEGTSNPNLYWYRQAAGRGLQLLFYSVGIGQISSEVPQNLSASRPQDRQFILSSKKLLLSDSGFYLCAWRAIAGEVFYNEQFFGPGTRLTVL.